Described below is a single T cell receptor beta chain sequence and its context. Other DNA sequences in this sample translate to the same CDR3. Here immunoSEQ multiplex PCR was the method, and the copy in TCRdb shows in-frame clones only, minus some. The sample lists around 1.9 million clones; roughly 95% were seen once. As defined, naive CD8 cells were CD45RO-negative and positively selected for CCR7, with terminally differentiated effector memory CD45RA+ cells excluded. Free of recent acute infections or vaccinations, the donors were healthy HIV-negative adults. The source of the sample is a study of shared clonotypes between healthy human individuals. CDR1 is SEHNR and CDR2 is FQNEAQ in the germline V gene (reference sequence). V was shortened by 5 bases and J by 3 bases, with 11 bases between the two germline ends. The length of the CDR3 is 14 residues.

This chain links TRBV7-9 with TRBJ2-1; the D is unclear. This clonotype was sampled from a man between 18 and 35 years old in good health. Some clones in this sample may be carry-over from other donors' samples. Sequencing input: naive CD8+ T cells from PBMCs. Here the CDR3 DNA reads TGTGCCAGCAGCCCCCTATCGAGCTACAATGAGCAGTTCTTC. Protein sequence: CASSPLSSYNEQFF.